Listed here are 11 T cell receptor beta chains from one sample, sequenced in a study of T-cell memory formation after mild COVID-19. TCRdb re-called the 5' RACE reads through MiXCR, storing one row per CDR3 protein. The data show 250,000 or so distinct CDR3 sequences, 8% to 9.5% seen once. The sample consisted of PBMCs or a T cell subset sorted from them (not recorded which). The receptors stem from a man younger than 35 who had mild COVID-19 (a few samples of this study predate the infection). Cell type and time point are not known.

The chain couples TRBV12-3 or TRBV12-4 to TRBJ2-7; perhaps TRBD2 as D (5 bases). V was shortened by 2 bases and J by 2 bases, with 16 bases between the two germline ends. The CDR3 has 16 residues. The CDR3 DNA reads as TGTGCCAGCAGTTTATGGGAACTCTCGGGGACCTACGAGCAGTACTTC. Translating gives CASSLWELSGTYEQYF.

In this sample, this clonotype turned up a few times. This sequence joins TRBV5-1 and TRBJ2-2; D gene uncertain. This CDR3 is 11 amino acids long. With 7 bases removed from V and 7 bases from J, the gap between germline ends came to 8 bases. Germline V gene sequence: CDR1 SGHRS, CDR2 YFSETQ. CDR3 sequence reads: CASGSVGELFF. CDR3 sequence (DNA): TGCGCCAGCGGGTCAGTCGGGGAGCTGTTTTTT.

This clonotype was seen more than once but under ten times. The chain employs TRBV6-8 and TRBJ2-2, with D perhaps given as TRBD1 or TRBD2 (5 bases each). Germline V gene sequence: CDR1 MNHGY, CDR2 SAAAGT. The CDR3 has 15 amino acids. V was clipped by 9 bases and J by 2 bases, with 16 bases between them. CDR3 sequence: CASLEGPENTGELFF. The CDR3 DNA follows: TGTGCCAGTCTTGAGGGGCCGGAAAACACCGGGGAGCTGTTTTTT.

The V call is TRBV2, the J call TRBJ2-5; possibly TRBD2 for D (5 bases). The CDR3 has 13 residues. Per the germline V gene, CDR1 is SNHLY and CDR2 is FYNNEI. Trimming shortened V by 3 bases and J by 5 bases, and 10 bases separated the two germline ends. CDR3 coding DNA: TGTGCCAGCAGTGATCGGGATAGGGAGACCCAGTACTTC. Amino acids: CASSDRDRETQYF.

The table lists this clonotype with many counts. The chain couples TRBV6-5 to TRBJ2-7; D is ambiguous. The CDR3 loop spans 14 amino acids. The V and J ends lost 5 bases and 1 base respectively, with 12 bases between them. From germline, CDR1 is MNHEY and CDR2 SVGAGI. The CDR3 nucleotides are TGTGCCAGCAGTCCCCGACTGGTGTCCTACGAGCAGTACTTC. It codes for CASSPRLVSYEQYF.

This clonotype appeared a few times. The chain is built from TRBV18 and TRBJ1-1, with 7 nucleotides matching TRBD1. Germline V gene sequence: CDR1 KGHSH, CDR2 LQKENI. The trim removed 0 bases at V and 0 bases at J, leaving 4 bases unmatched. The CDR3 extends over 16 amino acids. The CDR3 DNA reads TGTGCCAGCTCACCACCGGGACAGTTCATGAACACTGAAGCTTTCTTT. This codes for CASSPPGQFMNTEAFF. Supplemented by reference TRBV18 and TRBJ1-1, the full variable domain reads NAGVMQNPRHLVRRRGQEARLRCSPMKGHSHVYWYRQLPEEGLKFMVYLQKENIIDESGMPKERFSAEFPKEGPSILRIQQVVRGDSAAYFCASSPPGQFMNTEAFFGQGTRLTVV.

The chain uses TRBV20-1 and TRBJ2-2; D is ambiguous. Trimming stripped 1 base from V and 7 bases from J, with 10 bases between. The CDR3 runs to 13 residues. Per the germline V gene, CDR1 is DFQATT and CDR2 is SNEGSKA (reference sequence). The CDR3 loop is CSARARADGELFF. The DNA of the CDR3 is TGCAGTGCTAGAGCAAGGGCCGACGGGGAGCTGTTTTTT.

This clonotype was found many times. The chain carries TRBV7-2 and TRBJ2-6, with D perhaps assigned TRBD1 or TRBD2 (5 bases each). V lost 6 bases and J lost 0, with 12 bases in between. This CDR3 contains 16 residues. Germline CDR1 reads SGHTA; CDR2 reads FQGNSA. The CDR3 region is CASSPGRFSGANVLTF. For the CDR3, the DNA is TGTGCCAGCAGTCCGGGACGTTTCTCTGGGGCCAACGTCCTGACTTTC.

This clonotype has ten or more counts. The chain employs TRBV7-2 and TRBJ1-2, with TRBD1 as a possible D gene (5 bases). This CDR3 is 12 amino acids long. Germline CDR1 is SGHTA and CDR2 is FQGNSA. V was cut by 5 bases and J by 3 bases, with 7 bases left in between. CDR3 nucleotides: TGTGCCAGCAGCCTGACAGACTATGGCTACACCTTC. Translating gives CASSLTDYGYTF.

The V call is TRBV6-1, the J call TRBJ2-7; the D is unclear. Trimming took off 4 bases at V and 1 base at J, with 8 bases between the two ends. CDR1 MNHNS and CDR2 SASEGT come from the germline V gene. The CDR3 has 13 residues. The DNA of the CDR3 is TGTGCCAGCAGTGCGAGCCGTTCCTACGAGCAGTACTTC. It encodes CASSASRSYEQYF.

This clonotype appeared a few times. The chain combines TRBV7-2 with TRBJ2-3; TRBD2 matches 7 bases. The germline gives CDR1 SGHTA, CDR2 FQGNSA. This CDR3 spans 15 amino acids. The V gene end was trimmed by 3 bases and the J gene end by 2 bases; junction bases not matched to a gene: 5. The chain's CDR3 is CASSFLAGDTDTQYF. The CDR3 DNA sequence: TGTGCCAGCAGCTTTCTGGCGGGGGACACAGATACGCAGTATTTT. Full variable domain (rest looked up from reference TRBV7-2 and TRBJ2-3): GAGVSQSPSNKVTEKGKDVELRCDPISGHTALYWYRQSLGQGLEFLIYFQGNSAPDKSGLPSDRFSAERTGGSVSTLTIQRTQQEDSAVYLCASSFLAGDTDTQYFGPGTRLTVL.